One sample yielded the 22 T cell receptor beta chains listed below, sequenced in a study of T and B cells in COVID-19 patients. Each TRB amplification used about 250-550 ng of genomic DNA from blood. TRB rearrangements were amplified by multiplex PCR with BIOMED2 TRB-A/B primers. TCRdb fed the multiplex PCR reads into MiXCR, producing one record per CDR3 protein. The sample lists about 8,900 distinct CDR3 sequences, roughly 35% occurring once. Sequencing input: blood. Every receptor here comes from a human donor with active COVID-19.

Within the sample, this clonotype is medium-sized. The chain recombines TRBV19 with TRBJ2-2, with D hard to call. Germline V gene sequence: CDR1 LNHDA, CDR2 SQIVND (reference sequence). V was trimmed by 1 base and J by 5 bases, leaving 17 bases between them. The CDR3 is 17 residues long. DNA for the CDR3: TGTGCCAGTAGTATAGTGAGGATGGCAGCCCGTACCGGGGAGCTGTTTTTT. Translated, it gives CASSIVRMAARTGELFF.

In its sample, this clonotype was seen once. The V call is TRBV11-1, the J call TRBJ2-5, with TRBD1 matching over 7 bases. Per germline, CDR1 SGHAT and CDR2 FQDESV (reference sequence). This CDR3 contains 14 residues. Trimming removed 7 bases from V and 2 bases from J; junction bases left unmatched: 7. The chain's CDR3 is CASTPGQPQETQYF. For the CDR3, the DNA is TGTGCCAGCACCCCGGGACAGCCACAAGAGACCCAGTACTTC.

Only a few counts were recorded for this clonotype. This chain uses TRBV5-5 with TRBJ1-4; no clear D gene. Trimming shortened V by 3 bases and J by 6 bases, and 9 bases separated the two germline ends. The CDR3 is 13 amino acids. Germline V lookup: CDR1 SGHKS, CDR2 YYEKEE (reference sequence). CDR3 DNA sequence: TGTGCCAGCAGCTCCCTCGAGTATGAAAAACTGTTTTTT. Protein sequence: CASSSLEYEKLFF. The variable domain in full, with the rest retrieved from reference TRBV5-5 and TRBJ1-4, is DAGVTQSPTHLIKTRGQQVTLRCSPISGHKSVSWYQQVLGQGPQFIFQYYEKEERGRGNFPDRFSARQFPNYSSELNVNALLLGDSALYLCASSSLEYEKLFFGSGTQLSVL.

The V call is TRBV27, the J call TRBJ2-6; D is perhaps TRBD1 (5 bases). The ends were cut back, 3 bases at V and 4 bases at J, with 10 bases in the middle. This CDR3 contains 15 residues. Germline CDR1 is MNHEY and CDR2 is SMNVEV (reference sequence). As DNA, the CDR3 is TGTGCCAGCAGTTTTTCAGGGATAGGGGCCAACGTCCTGACTTTC. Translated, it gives CASSFSGIGANVLTF.

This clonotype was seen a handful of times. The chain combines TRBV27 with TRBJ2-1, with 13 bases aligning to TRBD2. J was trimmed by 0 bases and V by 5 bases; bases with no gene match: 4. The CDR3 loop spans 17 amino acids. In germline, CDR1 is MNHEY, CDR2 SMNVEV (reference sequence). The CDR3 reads CASSPGTSGISYNEQFF. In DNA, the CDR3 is TGTGCCAGCAGTCCGGGGACTAGCGGGATCTCCTACAATGAGCAGTTCTTC.

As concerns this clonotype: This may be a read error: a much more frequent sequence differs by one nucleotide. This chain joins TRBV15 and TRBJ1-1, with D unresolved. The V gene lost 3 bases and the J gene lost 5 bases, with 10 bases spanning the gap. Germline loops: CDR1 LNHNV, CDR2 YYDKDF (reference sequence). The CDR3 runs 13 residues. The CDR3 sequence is CATSRSMGTEAFF. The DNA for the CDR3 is TGTGCCACCAGCAGGTCGATGGGAACTGAAGCTTTCTTT. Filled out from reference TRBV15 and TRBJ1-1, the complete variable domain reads DAMVIQNPRYQVTQFGKPVTLSCSQTLNHNVMYWYQQKSSQAPKLLFHYYDKDFNNEADTPDNFQSRRPNTSFCFLDIRSPGLGDTAMYLCATSRSMGTEAFFGQGTRLTVV.

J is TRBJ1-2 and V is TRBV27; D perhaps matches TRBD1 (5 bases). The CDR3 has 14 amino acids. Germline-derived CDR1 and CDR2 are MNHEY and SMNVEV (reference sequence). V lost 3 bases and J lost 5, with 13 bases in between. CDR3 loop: CASSLGRGTYGYTF. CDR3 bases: TGTGCCAGCAGTTTGGGTAGGGGAACTTATGGCTACACCTTC.

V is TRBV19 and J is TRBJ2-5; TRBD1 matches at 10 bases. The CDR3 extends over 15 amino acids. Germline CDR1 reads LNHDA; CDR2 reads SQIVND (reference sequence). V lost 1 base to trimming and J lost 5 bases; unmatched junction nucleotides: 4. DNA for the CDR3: TGTGCCAGTAGTATAGGACAGGGGGCCATGGAGACCCAGTACTTC. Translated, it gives CASSIGQGAMETQYF.

CDR3 sequence: CASSEVSGVEQYF. The CDR3 DNA is TGTGCCAGTAGTGAGGTGTCGGGGGTCGAGCAGTACTTC. The gene calls are TRBV19 and TRBJ2-7, with D perhaps matching TRBD2 (6 bases). CDR3 size: 13 residues. Trimming stripped 5 bases from V and 6 bases from J, with 14 bases between. CDR1 and CDR2 (germline): LNHDA, SQIVND (reference sequence).

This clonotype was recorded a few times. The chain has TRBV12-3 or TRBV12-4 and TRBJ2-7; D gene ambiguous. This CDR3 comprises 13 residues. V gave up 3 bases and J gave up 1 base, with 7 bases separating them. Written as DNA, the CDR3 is TGTGCCAGCAGTTTTGGAGCGTCCTACGAGCAGTACTTC. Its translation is CASSFGASYEQYF.

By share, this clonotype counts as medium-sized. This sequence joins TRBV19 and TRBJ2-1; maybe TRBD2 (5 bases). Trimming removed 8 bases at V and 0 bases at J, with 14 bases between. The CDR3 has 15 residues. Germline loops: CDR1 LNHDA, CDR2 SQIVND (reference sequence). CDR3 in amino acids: CASQSGLSSYNEQFF. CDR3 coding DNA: TGTGCCAGTCAGAGCGGCCTGAGCTCCTACAATGAGCAGTTCTTC.

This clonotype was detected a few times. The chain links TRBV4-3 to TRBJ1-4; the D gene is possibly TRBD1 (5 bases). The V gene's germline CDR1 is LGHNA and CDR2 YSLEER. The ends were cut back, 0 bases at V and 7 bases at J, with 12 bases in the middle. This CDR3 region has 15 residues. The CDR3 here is CASSQDIRGSEKLFF. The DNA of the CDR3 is TGCGCCAGCAGCCAAGATATAAGGGGTAGTGAAAAACTGTTTTTT.

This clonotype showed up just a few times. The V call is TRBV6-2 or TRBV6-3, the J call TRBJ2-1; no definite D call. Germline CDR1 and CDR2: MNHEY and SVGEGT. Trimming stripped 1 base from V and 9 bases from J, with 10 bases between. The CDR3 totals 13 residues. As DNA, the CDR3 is TGTGCCAGCAGTTACTTTCAGAGCCGTGAGCAGTTCTTC. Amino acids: CASSYFQSREQFF.

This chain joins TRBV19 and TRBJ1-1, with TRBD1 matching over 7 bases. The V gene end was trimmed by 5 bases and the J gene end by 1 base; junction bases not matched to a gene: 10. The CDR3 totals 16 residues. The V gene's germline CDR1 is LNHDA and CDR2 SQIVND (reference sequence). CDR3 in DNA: TGTGCCAGTAGTCTCGACAGGGTTGGCTCGAACACTGAAGCTTTCTTT. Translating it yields CASSLDRVGSNTEAFF. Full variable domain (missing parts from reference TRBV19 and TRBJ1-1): DGGITQSPKYLFRKEGQNVTLSCEQNLNHDAMYWYRQDPGQGLRLIYYSQIVNDFQKGDIAEGYSVSREKKESFPLTVTSAQKNPTAFYLCASSLDRVGSNTEAFFGQGTRLTVV.

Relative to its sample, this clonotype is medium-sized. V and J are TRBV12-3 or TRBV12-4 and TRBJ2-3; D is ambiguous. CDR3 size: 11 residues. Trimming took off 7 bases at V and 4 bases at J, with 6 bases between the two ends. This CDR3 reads CASTLSDTQYF. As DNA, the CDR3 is TGTGCCAGCACCCTCTCAGATACGCAGTATTTT.

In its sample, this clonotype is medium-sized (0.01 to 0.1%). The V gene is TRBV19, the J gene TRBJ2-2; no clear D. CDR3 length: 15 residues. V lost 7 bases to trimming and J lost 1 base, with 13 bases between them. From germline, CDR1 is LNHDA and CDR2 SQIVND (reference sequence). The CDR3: CASIVDARNTGELFF. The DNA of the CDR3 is TGTGCCAGTATCGTTGACGCCCGGAACACCGGGGAGCTGTTTTTT.

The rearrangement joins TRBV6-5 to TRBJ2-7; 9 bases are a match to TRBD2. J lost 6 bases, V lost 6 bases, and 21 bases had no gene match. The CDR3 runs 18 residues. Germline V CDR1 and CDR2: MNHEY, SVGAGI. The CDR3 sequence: CASRYAVPGTSLLGEQYF. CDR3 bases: TGTGCCAGCAGATATGCCGTCCCCGGGACTAGCCTTTTGGGCGAGCAGTACTTC.

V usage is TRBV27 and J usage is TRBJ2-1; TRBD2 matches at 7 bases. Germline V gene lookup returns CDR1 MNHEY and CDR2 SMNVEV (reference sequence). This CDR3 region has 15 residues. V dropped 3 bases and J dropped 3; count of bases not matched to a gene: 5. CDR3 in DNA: TGTGCCAGCAGTTTTCCGGGACTAAGCTACAATGAGCAGTTCTTC. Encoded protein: CASSFPGLSYNEQFF.

The CDR3 DNA sequence: TGTGCCAGCAGTTACTCGAGACAGGGCAGTAATCAGCCCCAGCATTTT. This sequence encodes CASSYSRQGSNQPQHF. The chain combines TRBV6-5 with TRBJ1-5; 7 bases agree with TRBD1. The CDR3 is made up of 16 amino acids. CDR1 is MNHEY and CDR2 is SVGAGI in the germline V gene. After removal of 0 bases from V and 4 bases from J, the junction contained 6 bases not matched to a gene.

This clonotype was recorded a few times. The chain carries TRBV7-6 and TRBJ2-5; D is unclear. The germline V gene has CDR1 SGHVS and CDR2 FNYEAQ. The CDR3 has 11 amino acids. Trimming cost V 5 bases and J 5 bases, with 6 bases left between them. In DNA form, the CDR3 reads TGTGCCAGCAGCCCCGGGGAGACCCAGTACTTC. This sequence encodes CASSPGETQYF.

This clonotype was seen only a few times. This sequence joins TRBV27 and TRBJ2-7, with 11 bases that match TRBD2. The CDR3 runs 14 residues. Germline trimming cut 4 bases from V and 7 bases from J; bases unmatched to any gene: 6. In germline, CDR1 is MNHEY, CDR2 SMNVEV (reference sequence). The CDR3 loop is CASSSRLAGTEQYF. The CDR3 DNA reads TGTGCCAGCAGTTCCCGACTAGCGGGAACGGAGCAGTACTTC.

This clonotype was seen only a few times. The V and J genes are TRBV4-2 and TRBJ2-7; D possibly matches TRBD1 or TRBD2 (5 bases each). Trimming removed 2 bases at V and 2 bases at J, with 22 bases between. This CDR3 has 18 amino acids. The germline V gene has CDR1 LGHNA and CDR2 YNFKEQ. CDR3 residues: CASSQPSRRGPSAYEQYF. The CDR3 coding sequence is TGTGCCAGCAGCCAACCATCTCGACGGGGACCGTCCGCCTACGAGCAGTACTTC.